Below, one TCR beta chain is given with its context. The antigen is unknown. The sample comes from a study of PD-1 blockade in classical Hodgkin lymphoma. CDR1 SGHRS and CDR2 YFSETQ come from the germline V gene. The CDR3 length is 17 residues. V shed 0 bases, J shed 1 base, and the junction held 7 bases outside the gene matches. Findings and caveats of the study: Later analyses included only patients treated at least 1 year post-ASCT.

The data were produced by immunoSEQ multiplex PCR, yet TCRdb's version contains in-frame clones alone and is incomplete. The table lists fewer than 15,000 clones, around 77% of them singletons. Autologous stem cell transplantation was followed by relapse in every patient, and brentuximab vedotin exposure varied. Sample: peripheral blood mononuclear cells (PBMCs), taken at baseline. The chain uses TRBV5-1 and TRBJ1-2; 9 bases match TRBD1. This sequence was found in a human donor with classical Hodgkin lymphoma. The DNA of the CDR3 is TGCGCCAGCAGCTTGGCCACTGGGACAGGGATTAACTATGGCTACACCTTC. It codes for CASSLATGTGINYGYTF.